This is a list of T cell receptor beta chains from one sample in a study of cytomegalovirus exposure and HLA in healthy donors. Method: immunoSEQ multiplex PCR; TCRdb's copy keeps in-frame clones and lacks some. This sample's table has around 80,000 clones. The sequenced sample was PBMCs. Receptors were obtained from a man aged 35-49 years in good health and CMV-seronegative. Each CDR3 is given with its conserved first and last residue. The order of the fields is D gene, V gene, CDR3 protein. A D gene is named only where the DNA matches it firmly.

d_gene: NA
v_gene: TRBV10-2
CDR3aa: CASSGGNEKLFF

d_gene: TRBD1
v_gene: TRBV30
CDR3aa: CAWKPGQGIGETQYF

d_gene: NA
v_gene: TRBV6-6
CDR3aa: CASSPGQRLTYEQYF

d_gene: NA
v_gene: TRBV5-6
CDR3aa: CASSSWGGIGEKLFF

d_gene: TRBD2
v_gene: TRBV28
CDR3aa: CASSLNLLSGGDIQYF

d_gene: NA
v_gene: TRBV6-6
CDR3aa: CASRGGAVQMGEQFF

d_gene: NA
v_gene: TRBV27
CDR3aa: CASSRAGQAYYGYTF

d_gene: NA
v_gene: TRBV18
CDR3aa: CASSPQSGYEQYF

d_gene: NA
v_gene: TRBV14
CDR3aa: CASSERQVVDEQFF

d_gene: TRBD1
v_gene: TRBV5-1
CDR3aa: CASSLGQGAIGEQYF

d_gene: TRBD2
v_gene: TRBV7-2
CDR3aa: CASSSPGLAGVGIQYF

d_gene: TRBD2
v_gene: TRBV5-1
CDR3aa: CASSLQTSGTLATYEQYF

d_gene: TRBD1
v_gene: TRBV9
CDR3aa: CASSVGGQYSYEQYF

d_gene: TRBD2
v_gene: TRBV10-2
CDR3aa: CASRGLAGDTDTQYF

d_gene: TRBD2
v_gene: TRBV4-1
CDR3aa: CASSQAYRGTSGDARETQYF

d_gene: NA
v_gene: TRBV29-1
CDR3aa: CSVGGRRSSDTQYF

d_gene: NA
v_gene: TRBV2
CDR3aa: CASTRQGYEQFF